Sequencing of this T cell receptor (beta chain) was carried out in a study of blood T cell repertoires in COVID-19. Study in general: Acute and convalescent COVID-19 specimens originated in the United States, Italy and Spain. In each case, the material was cDNA or gDNA derived from T cells, B-cell-depleted T cells, or PBMCs.

In the study's own analysis: Nucleated cell number was recorded as an estimate derived from reference gene primer amplification. Generated by immunoSEQ multiplex PCR, the TCRdb table keeps only in-frame clones and is missing some. V, J and clone size were drawn from that table, and D and trimming were deduced from the DNA. The sample lists tens of thousands of clones; around 80% were seen once. From germline, CDR1 is MNHEY and CDR2 SVGAGI. The trim removed 7 bases at V and 6 bases at J, leaving 7 bases unmatched. The CDR3 is 15 amino acids. The chain joins TRBV6-5 to TRBJ2-1, with 12 bases aligning to TRBD2. Source material: peripheral blood. This clonotype was obtained from a man older than 75 with active or convalescent COVID-19. CDR3: CASNPGLAGLNEQFF. CDR3 DNA sequence: TGTGCCAGCAACCCGGGACTAGCGGGCCTCAATGAGCAGTTCTTC.